Described below is a single T cell receptor beta chain sequence and its context. Its specificity is not known. These data come from a study of PD-1 blockade in mismatch repair-deficient tumors. TCRdb's table, derived via immunoSEQ multiplex PCR, lists solely in-frame clones and lacks some. Of some 120,000 clones detected, roughly 86% appear once; the ten largest clones hold around 11%. Study-level findings and limits: Tumor-resident clones, often absent from pretreatment blood, expanded after pembrolizumab and then contracted.

The TCR comes from an adult with mismatch repair-deficient cancer. The sample consisted of peripheral blood, taken roughly 67 weeks after starting pembrolizumab.

This CDR3 reads CATSRGQGAIGNQPQHF. The CDR3, as DNA: TGTGCCACCAGCAGAGGACAGGGGGCAATAGGCAATCAGCCCCAGCATTTT. The V and J genes are TRBV15 and TRBJ1-5; 10 bases match TRBD1. V lost 1 base, J lost 2 bases, and 5 bases stayed unmatched. This CDR3 spans 17 amino acids. CDR1 and CDR2 (germline): LNHNV, YYDKDF (reference sequence).